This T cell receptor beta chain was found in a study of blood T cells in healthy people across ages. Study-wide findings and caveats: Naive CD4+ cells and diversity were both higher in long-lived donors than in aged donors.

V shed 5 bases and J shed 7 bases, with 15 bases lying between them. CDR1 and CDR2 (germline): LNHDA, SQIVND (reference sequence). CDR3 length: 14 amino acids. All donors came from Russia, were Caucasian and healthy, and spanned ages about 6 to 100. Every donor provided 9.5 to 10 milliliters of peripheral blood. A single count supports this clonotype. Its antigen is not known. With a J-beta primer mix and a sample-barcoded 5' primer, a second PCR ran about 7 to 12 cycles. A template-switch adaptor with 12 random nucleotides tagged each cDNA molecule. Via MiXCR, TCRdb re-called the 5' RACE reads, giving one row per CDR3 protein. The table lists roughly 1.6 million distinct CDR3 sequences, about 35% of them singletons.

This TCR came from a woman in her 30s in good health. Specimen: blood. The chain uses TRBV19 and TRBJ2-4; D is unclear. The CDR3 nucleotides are TGTGCCAGTAGTCCAGATACAGAACCCAACATTCAGTACTTC. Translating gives CASSPDTEPNIQYF. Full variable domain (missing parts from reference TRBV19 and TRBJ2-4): DGGITQSPKYLFRKEGQNVTLSCEQNLNHDAMYWYRQDPGQGLRLIYYSQIVNDFQKGDIAEGYSVSREKKESFPLTVTSAQKNPTAFYLCASSPDTEPNIQYFGAGTRLSVL.